The present T cell receptor (beta chain) was sequenced within a study of OX40 agonist ivuxolimab in advanced cancers. Data came from immunoSEQ multiplex PCR; TCRdb stores just in-frame clones and leaves some out. The repertoire has about 100,000 clones, roughly 88% of them found once; the top ten carry around 1.5%. CDR1 and CDR2 from the germline V gene are SGHRS and YFSETQ. Deletions cut 0 bases from V and 4 bases from J, with 10 bases between. The CDR3 extends over 14 amino acids. The source was CD4+ or CD8+ T cells sorted from blood, collected in a trial of the OX40 agonist ivuxolimab. The clonotype comes from an adult with an advanced solid tumor such as melanoma, head and neck, liver or kidney cancer. This sequence joins TRBV5-1 and TRBJ1-1; D not certain. This chain's CDR3 is CASSLDEWGTEAFF. In DNA, the CDR3 is TGCGCCAGCAGCTTGGACGAATGGGGCACTGAAGCTTTCTTT. Looking up the rest from reference TRBV5-1 and TRBJ1-1 gives the full variable domain: KAGVTQTPRYLIKTRGQQVTLSCSPISGHRSVSWYQQTPGQGLQFLFEYFSETQRNKGNFPGRFSGRQFSNSRSEMNVSTLELGDSALYLCASSLDEWGTEAFFGQGTRLTVV.